Presented here are 11 T cell receptor beta chains from one specimen sequenced in a study of cytomegalovirus exposure and HLA in healthy donors. PCR was performed using 60 Vbeta and 13 Jbeta primers. Clones were read by immunoSEQ multiplex PCR, and TCRdb kept only the in-frame ones, dropping some. The table lists 100,000 or so clones, over 80% of them singletons, with about 6.3% in the top ten. Sample: PBMCs. These receptors all come from a man between 18 and 29 years old in good health and CMV-seronegative.

The chain couples TRBV30 to TRBJ1-2, with D uncertain. CDR1 and CDR2 from the germline V gene are GTSNPN and SVGIG (reference sequence). CDR3 length: 12 amino acids. Deletions cut 3 bases from V and 4 bases from J, with 9 bases between. CDR3 bases: TGTGCCTGGAGGGGCACTCTCTATGGCTACACCTTC. Translated: CAWRGTLYGYTF.

This clone came up a few times. Here the CDR3 reads CASSPGRQTGAVYEQYF. DNA for the CDR3: TGTGCCAGCAGCCCCGGTCGACAAACAGGGGCAGTCTACGAGCAGTACTTC. This sequence joins TRBV5-4 and TRBJ2-7; TRBD1 aligns across 7 bases. V lost 4 bases and J lost 3; bases outside the gene matches: 16. The CDR3 has 17 amino acids. CDR1 and CDR2 from the germline V gene are SGHNT and YYREEE (reference sequence).

The chain has TRBV19 and TRBJ2-7; 8 nucleotides match TRBD2. Germline CDR1 LNHDA, CDR2 SQIVND (reference sequence). CDR3 length: 15 amino acids. J was trimmed by 3 bases and V by 5 bases; bases with no gene match: 9. The CDR3 sequence is CASSDPGTSIYEQYF. In DNA form, the CDR3 reads TGTGCCAGTAGTGACCCTGGGACTAGTATCTACGAGCAGTACTTC.

This chain connects TRBV9 to TRBJ2-2; 8 nucleotides match TRBD2. The ends lost 0 bases at V and 7 bases at J; junction bases unmatched: 5. The CDR3 covers 15 residues. Germline-derived CDR1 and CDR2 are SGDLS and YYNGEE. CDR3 amino acids: CASSVAGGRSGELFF. DNA of the CDR3: TGTGCCAGCAGCGTAGCGGGAGGGAGGAGCGGGGAGCTGTTTTTT.

The V gene is TRBV18, the J gene TRBJ2-5, with D possibly being TRBD1 (5 bases). Germline loops: CDR1 KGHSH, CDR2 LQKENI. CDR3 size: 17 residues. V dropped 0 bases and J dropped 1 base, with 15 bases sitting between them. CDR3 in amino acids: CASSPPWNRFTQETQYF. CDR3 nucleotide sequence: TGTGCCAGCTCACCACCGTGGAACAGGTTCACCCAAGAGACCCAGTACTTC. Filled out from reference TRBV18 and TRBJ2-5, the complete variable domain reads NAGVMQNPRHLVRRRGQEARLRCSPMKGHSHVYWYRQLPEEGLKFMVYLQKENIIDESGMPKERFSAEFPKEGPSILRIQQVVRGDSAAYFCASSPPWNRFTQETQYFGPGTRLLVL.

Here the CDR3 reads CASSTGQPILTYEQYF. The CDR3 DNA sequence: TGTGCCAGCAGTACCGGACAGCCTATCCTTACCTACGAGCAGTACTTC. The chain recombines TRBV6-6 with TRBJ2-7, with D perhaps TRBD1 (6 bases). V shed 5 bases and J shed 2 bases, with 19 bases lying between them. CDR1 MNHNY and CDR2 SVGAGI come from the germline V gene (reference sequence). This CDR3 contains 16 residues.

V is TRBV7-2 and J is TRBJ1-2; no firm D call. Germline CDR1 reads SGHTA; CDR2 reads FQGNSA. This CDR3 is 14 amino acids long. V gave up 0 bases and J gave up 2 bases, with 7 bases separating them. CDR3: CASSLANSNYGYTF. As DNA, the CDR3 is TGTGCCAGCAGCTTAGCGAACAGCAACTATGGCTACACCTTC.

The rearrangement links TRBV19 to TRBJ2-3; TRBD2 agrees at 7 bases. The CDR3 runs to 15 residues. Trimming cost V 1 base and J 2 bases; bases outside gene matches: 3. In germline, CDR1 is LNHDA, CDR2 SQIVND (reference sequence). The CDR3 DNA follows: TGTGCCAGTAGTATAGTAGCGGGTAACACAGATACGCAGTATTTT. Its protein product is CASSIVAGNTDTQYF.

V gene TRBV30 combines with J gene TRBJ2-1; 11 nucleotides line up with TRBD2. The CDR3 is made up of 16 amino acids. Germline lookup yields CDR1 GTSNPN and CDR2 SVGIG (reference sequence). V trimming: 3 bases; J trimming: 1 base; junction bases outside the gene matches: 5. In DNA form, the CDR3 reads TGTGCCTGGAGAGTACTAGCGGGAGCGTCCTACAATGAGCAGTTCTTC. Translation: CAWRVLAGASYNEQFF.

This chain connects TRBV4-1 to TRBJ2-1; 8 nucleotides match TRBD2. Losses at the gene ends were 4 bases for V and 7 bases for J; bases not matched to a gene: 15. CDR1 MGHRA and CDR2 YSYEKL come from the germline V gene. The length of the CDR3 is 17 residues. CDR3 in amino acids: CASSPGGGREWGNEQFF. CDR3 DNA: TGCGCCAGCAGCCCGGGGGGGGGCCGAGAGTGGGGGAATGAGCAGTTCTTC.

This clone occurred a few times. For the CDR3, the DNA is TGTGCCAGCAGGCCAAAGCGGGAGAGGGAGCAGTACTTC. It encodes CASRPKREREQYF. The J gene is TRBJ2-7, the V gene TRBV6-5; TRBD2 agrees at 8 bases. The length of the CDR3 is 13 residues. The trim removed 6 bases at V and 7 bases at J, leaving 8 bases unmatched. Germline V CDR1 and CDR2: MNHEY, SVGAGI.